This T cell receptor beta chain appears in the sequencing data of a study of tumor-infiltrating lymphocytes in localized non-small cell lung cancer (dated by TCRdb to about 2021). Regarding the research as a whole: Patients whose samples were collected after neoadjuvant chemotherapy, as well as both smokers and never-smokers and several histologies, were included in the cohort. Each patient provided resected tumor tissue plus uninvolved lung tissue from the same patient, with the uninvolved lung tissue described as non-adjacent to the tumor. Flow cytometry, multiplex immunofluorescence, RNA-seq, exome sequencing and proteomics were applied to the same patients as TCR sequencing, which was one of several integrated assays. The overall ICON cohort comprised approximately 150 surgical patients with localized non-small cell lung cancer whose tumors were resected. A total of over 45 patients were included in the paired tumor versus uninvolved lung comparison of immunoSEQ T-cell fraction.

For this clone: Its antigen specificity is not known. Per-base qualities were not stored, and no clone one base away is much larger.

Summary of the overall study and its limitations: Because assay coverage varied across patients depending on available tissue quantity, TCR sequencing was performed for only a subset of the cohort. No difference in TCR-derived T-cell fraction was observed between the flow cytometry-defined immunotypes IM1 (good prognosis) and IM2 (poor prognosis). No association of tumor T-cell fraction from TCR sequencing with recurrence-free survival was found (p = 0.61). In line with immunofluorescence CD3 counts, TCRbeta sequencing supported higher T cell infiltration in tumors compared with uninvolved lung tissue. Because different assays used different pieces of the same tissue, intratumor heterogeneity could not be separated from technical variation.

V drops 1 base and J drops 1 base, leaving 14 bases in between. From a lookup of the germline V gene, CDR1 and CDR2 are SGHNT and YENEEA. The CDR3 numbers 17 residues from cysteine through phenylalanine. The kept DNA is CDR3 alone, 51 bases in frame from the first base. The first patient joined ICON in early 2016, and enrollment wrapped up when the last patient was enrolled in the second half of 2018. A subcohort of some 80 patients provided fresh tumor and matched uninvolved tissue for in-depth immune analyses, with TCR sequencing among those analyses. DNA isolated from bulk tissue, without cell sorting, was used for TCR sequencing. The immunoSEQ assay used for TCR sequencing gave the T-cell fraction in both tumor and uninvolved lung tissue. The authors' pipeline ran thus. For survival analysis, patients were split into high (upper tertile) and low (lower two tertiles) T-cell fraction groups and compared by log-rank test. A signed-rank test was used to test differences in T-cell fraction between paired tumor and uninvolved lung samples. Imported from immuneACCESS, the table was reduced by TCRdb to in-frame sequences with V and J called. These copies leave out some clones; in studies compared against another copy, an unresolved V gene accounts for under half, and the cause of the remainder is not known. From that table come the V and J calls and clone size; the DNA was used to work out D and trimming. For this sample the table gives around 9,500 clones, of which around four fifths were detected only once. The ten largest clones take up just over 9.5% of the sample.

Sequencing input: lung tumor tissue. The chain was built from TRBV11-3 and TRBJ2-4; TRBD2 is a weak D gene call, 5 bases matching. The source of this sequence is a human donor with non-small cell lung cancer. The nucleotide sequence is given as TGTGCCAGCAGCTTAGGAGCCGGGGTCGGGGCCAAAAACATTCAGTACTTC. This yields the protein CASSLGAGVGAKNIQYF. The CDR3 plus the reference TRBV11-3 and TRBJ2-4 genes for the other parts give the full variable domain: EAGVVQSPRYKIIEKKQPVAFWCNPISGHNTLYWYLQNLGQGPELLIRYENEEAVDDSQLPKDRFSAERLKGVDSTLKIQPAELGDSAVYLCASSLGAGVGAKNIQYFGAGTRLSVL.